A selection of T cell receptor beta chains follows, all from one sample in a study of follicular helper T cells after annual influenza vaccination. Data came from immunoSEQ multiplex PCR; TCRdb stores just in-frame clones and leaves some out. Of around 10,000 clones in the sample, approximately 79% were seen once. Sequences were derived from CXCR5- memory CD4+ T cells sorted from blood, sampled 6 weeks after influenza vaccination. These receptors were obtained from an adult who received the influenza vaccine. The CDR3 runs from the conserved cysteine through the conserved F or W. The D gene is left open where the match is weak. The size field is filled for only some rows; it gives once, few, many or a size class.

J	V	D	size	CDR3	DNA
TRBJ2-5	TRBV7-2	-	-	CASSRYQETQYF	TGTGCCAGCAGCCGGTACCAAGAGACCCAGTACTTC
TRBJ1-4	TRBV7-9	-	-	CASSARGQAFATNEKLFF	TGTGCCAGCAGTGCCCGGGGGCAGGCTTTTGCAACTAATGAAAAACTGTTTTTT
TRBJ2-2	TRBV4-1	-	-	CASSQGLFGFANTGELFF	TGCGCCAGCAGCCAAGGTTTATTCGGGTTCGCGAACACCGGGGAGCTGTTTTTT
TRBJ2-7	TRBV5-1	-	few	CASGSGTSYEQYF	TGCGCCAGCGGGAGCGGTACGTCCTACGAGCAGTACTTC
TRBJ2-7	TRBV6-6	TRBD2	once	CASSNERGVEQYF	TGTGCCAGCAGTAACGAGCGGGGGGTTGAGCAGTACTTC
TRBJ1-5	TRBV4-1	-	-	CASSQPIQGGYSNQPQHF	TGCGCCAGCAGCCAACCAATACAGGGAGGATATAGCAATCAGCCCCAGCATTTT
TRBJ1-3	TRBV7-2	-	-	CASSLQPYSGNTIYF	TGTGCCAGCAGCCTACAGCCATACTCTGGAAACACCATATATTTT
TRBJ2-2	TRBV7-2	-	-	CASSLDRVGELFF	TGTGCCAGCAGCTTAGACCGGGTAGGGGAGCTGTTTTTT
TRBJ1-2	TRBV4-3	TRBD1	-	CASSQDGTAASNYGYTF	TGCGCCAGCAGCCAAGACGGGACAGCCGCCTCTAACTATGGCTACACCTTC
TRBJ2-7	TRBV7-9	TRBD1	-	CASSFGTGQDEQYF	TGTGCCAGCAGCTTTGGGACAGGGCAGGACGAGCAGTACTTC
TRBJ2-5	TRBV5-1	TRBD2	-	CASSSSGTSGGRSQETQYF	TGCGCCAGCAGCTCTTCCGGGACTAGCGGGGGCCGGAGCCAAGAGACCCAGTACTTC
TRBJ2-1	TRBV5-1	-	-	CASSLTGKNEQFF	TGCGCCAGCAGCTTGACAGGGAAAAATGAGCAGTTCTTC
TRBJ2-1	TRBV4-1	TRBD1	-	CASSREDREYNEQFF	TGCGCCAGCAGCCGAGAAGACAGGGAATACAATGAGCAGTTCTTC
TRBJ2-1	TRBV7-9	-	-	CASSPRFSFAYNGQFF	TGTGCCAGCAGCCCCCGGTTTAGCTTTGCCTACAATGGGCAGTTCTTC
TRBJ2-7	TRBV21-1	-	-	CASSTQLGALFYEQYF	TGTGCCAGCAGCACGCAGTTGGGGGCCCTATTTTACGAGCAGTACTTC
TRBJ1-5	TRBV2	-	-	CASRETGTNQPQHF	TGTGCCAGCAGGGAGACAGGTACGAATCAGCCCCAGCATTTT
TRBJ2-3	TRBV7-9	TRBD2	-	CASSLALSSGDNTDTQYF	TGTGCCAGCAGCTTAGCCTTGTCTAGCGGGGACAACACAGATACGCAGTATTTT
TRBJ1-4	TRBV27	-	once	CASSLSNEGRKLFF	TGTGCCAGCAGTTTGTCTAATGAGGGACGAAAACTGTTTTTT
TRBJ1-2	TRBV18	-	-	CASSPWEGDYGYTF	TGTGCCAGCTCACCGTGGGAGGGTGACTATGGTTACACCTTC
TRBJ1-6	TRBV18	-	-	CASSPQQEAPLHF	TGTGCCAGCTCACCACAACAGGAGGCACCCCTCCACTTT
TRBJ1-2	TRBV29-1	-	-	CSVGGGGYTF	TGCAGCGTTGGGGGGGGAGGCTACACCTTC
TRBJ2-4	TRBV5-1	-	-	CASSPLVGSGKNIQYF	TGCGCCAGCAGCCCGTTAGTCGGGTCCGGCAAAAACATTCAGTACTTC
TRBJ2-2	TRBV2	TRBD1	-	CASHRDRASGELFF	TGTGCCAGTCACCGGGACAGGGCTAGCGGGGAGCTGTTTTTT
TRBJ1-5	TRBV6-1	TRBD1	-	CASSGGQYQPQHF	TGTGCCAGCAGTGGGGGACAGTATCAGCCCCAGCATTTT
TRBJ2-1	TRBV18	TRBD2	-	CASSPNRLAGGTLSSYNEQFF	TGTGCCAGCTCACCAAACCGACTAGCGGGGGGTACTTTGAGCTCCTACAATGAGCAGTTCTTC
TRBJ1-2	TRBV6-6	TRBD1	-	CASSYEGQGGYTF	TGTGCCAGCAGTTACGAGGGACAGGGAGGCTACACCTTC
TRBJ1-2	TRBV7-9	TRBD1	-	CASSLISGGGGYTF	TGTGCCAGCAGCTTAATCTCAGGGGGAGGTGGCTACACCTTC